These T cell receptor beta chains were read from a single sample in a study of T cell repertoires in cytomegalovirus infection. One entry per CDR3 protein results from TCRdb running MiXCR on the reads. The table records 130,000 or so distinct CDR3 sequences, under 8.5% of them present only once. Sequencing was performed on PBMCs. Source of these receptors: a human donor in good health (CMV status not recorded). Some clones in this sample may be carry-over from other donors' samples. The CDR3 runs from the conserved cysteine through the conserved F or W. The D gene is left open where the match is weak. A row's size may be missing; if present it is once, few, many or a size class.

clone size	CDR3 length	V gene	D gene	J gene	CDR3 DNA	CDR3 protein
many	14	TRBV7-2	TRBD1	TRBJ1-2	TGTGCCAGCAGCATCGGGACAGCTAACTATGGCTACACCTTC	CASSIGTANYGYTF
few	16	TRBV28	TRBD1	TRBJ1-1	TGTGCCAGCAGTTTCAACAGGGGGGGGATGAACACTGAAGCTTTCTTT	CASSFNRGGMNTEAFF
many	15	TRBV6-2/TRBV6-3	.	TRBJ2-3	TGTGCCAGCAGTTACAGGCGGGCTAGCACAGATACGCAGTATTTT	CASSYRRASTDTQYF
.	13	TRBV20-1	TRBD1	TRBJ1-5	TGCAGTGCTAAACAGGGGACGGATCAGCCCCAGCATTTT	CSAKQGTDQPQHF
many	22	TRBV19	TRBD2	TRBJ2-2	TGTGCCAGTAGTATCCCTCTGCGGGGGAGAAATATCCTCGAAGCTAGGACCGGGGAGCTGTTTTTT	CASSIPLRGRNILEARTGELFF
.	14	TRBV6-2/TRBV6-3	TRBD2	TRBJ2-1	TGTGCCAGCGCACCTCTAGCGGGGGGGCGGGAGCAGTTCTTC	CASAPLAGGREQFF
many	16	TRBV7-2	TRBD1	TRBJ2-4	TGTGCCAGCAGCGGCGAGGGGGCGCGAGTCAAAAACATTCAGTACTTC	CASSGEGARVKNIQYF
few	14	TRBV2	TRBD1	TRBJ1-5	TGTGCCAGCAGGGACAGGGGGCTGTATCAGCCCCAGCATTTT	CASRDRGLYQPQHF
.	15	TRBV7-6	TRBD1	TRBJ2-7	TGTGCCAGCAGCCGTGGGGACAGTACCTCCTACGAGCAGTACTTC	CASSRGDSTSYEQYF
many	14	TRBV19	.	TRBJ1-1	TGTGCCAGTAGTAAAGGGTCGTCCAACACTGAAGCTTTCTTT	CASSKGSSNTEAFF
many	17	TRBV15	.	TRBJ2-1	TGTGCCACCAGCAGAGACGGGGGGCGGATACCCGCCAATGAGCAGTTCTTC	CATSRDGGRIPANEQFF
many	14	TRBV7-9	TRBD1	TRBJ2-5	TGTGCCAGCAGCGCGACAGGGGTGGAAGAGACCCAGTACTTC	CASSATGVEETQYF
.	15	TRBV30	TRBD1	TRBJ2-3	TGTGCCTGGAGTGCCGGACAGGGTGTCACAGATACGCAGTATTTT	CAWSAGQGVTDTQYF
many	16	TRBV6-5	.	TRBJ2-1	TGTGCCAGCAGCGAAGGCGGGGCAGAGGCCTACAATGAGCAGTTCTTC	CASSEGGAEAYNEQFF
many	16	TRBV7-2	.	TRBJ1-1	TGTGCCAGCAGCTTAGCTGGTGGTGTCGGGGGCACTGAAGCTTTCTTT	CASSLAGGVGGTEAFF
few	16	TRBV28	.	TRBJ2-5	TGTGCCAGCAGTTTAAGGAGACAGGCGCTTCAAGAGACCCAGTACTTC	CASSLRRQALQETQYF
many	13	TRBV12-5	.	TRBJ2-7	TGTGCTAGTGGTTTGTTGGCCGGGACCGAGCAGTACTTC	CASGLLAGTEQYF
many	15	TRBV4-1	.	TRBJ2-1	TGTGCCAGCAGCCAAGATAGGGCTGTAAACAATGAGCAGTTCTTC	CASSQDRAVNNEQFF
.	15	TRBV7-9	.	TRBJ1-2	TGTGCCAGCAGCCCTTTCCGACAGGCCCCCTATGGCTACACCTTC	CASSPFRQAPYGYTF
many	14	TRBV2	TRBD1	TRBJ2-2	TGTGCCAGCAGTGGTTACAGGGGAGCCGGGGAGCTGTTTTTT	CASSGYRGAGELFF
many	13	TRBV28	.	TRBJ1-3	TGTGCCAGCAGTTTATCGGCTGGAAACACCATATATTTT	CASSLSAGNTIYF
many	14	TRBV28	.	TRBJ1-2	TGTGCCAGCAGTTTAGGTCGGGGGGACGGTGGCTACACCTTC	CASSLGRGDGGYTF
few	13	TRBV4-1	.	TRBJ1-1	TGCGCCAGCAGCCAGTGGGTAGGCACTGAAGCTTTCTTT	CASSQWVGTEAFF
few	11	TRBV29-1	TRBD1	TRBJ1-2	TGCAGCGTTGGGACAGGAGGTGGCTACACCTTC	CSVGTGGGYTF
many	16	TRBV6-2/TRBV6-3	TRBD2	TRBJ2-7	TGTGCCAGCAGTTCTCCGGGACTAGCGAGATACTACGAGCAGTACTTC	CASSSPGLARYYEQYF
few	15	TRBV7-2	.	TRBJ1-2	TGTGCCAGCAGCTTAAAACGGGGGAGCGGCTATGGCTACACCTTC	CASSLKRGSGYGYTF
many	15	TRBV28	.	TRBJ1-1	TGTGCCAGCAAAGGAGTGAGGGCAGGGTACACTGAAGCTTTCTTT	CASKGVRAGYTEAFF
many	13	TRBV7-2	.	TRBJ2-1	TGTGCCAGCAGCGCAAAAATGGGGAATGAGCAGTTCTTC	CASSAKMGNEQFF
.	13	TRBV2	.	TRBJ1-1	TGTGCCAGCACCCCAATCATGAACACTGAAGCTTTCTTT	CASTPIMNTEAFF
few	13	TRBV15	.	TRBJ1-6	TGTGCCACCAGCAGAGATTATAATTCACCCCTCCACTTT	CATSRDYNSPLHF
few	11	TRBV20-1	.	TRBJ1-1	TGCAGTGCTTTTCAGGGTATTGAAGCTTTCTTT	CSAFQGIEAFF
many	13	TRBV29-1	.	TRBJ2-7	TGCAGCGTGGAAAAACAGGGTAAAGGCGAGCAGTACTTC	CSVEKQGKGEQYF
few	15	TRBV4-2	.	TRBJ1-5	TGTGCCAGCAGCCTCATACCAGCGCGCGATCAGCCCCAGCATTTT	CASSLIPARDQPQHF
few	15	TRBV9	.	TRBJ2-7	TGTGCCAGCAGCGCGGACCCCTCAGGGGCTTACGAGCAGTACTTC	CASSADPSGAYEQYF
.	13	TRBV29-1	TRBD1	TRBJ2-7	TGCAGCGTTAGACAGGGCGAGGGTTACGAGCAGTACTTC	CSVRQGEGYEQYF
many	16	TRBV7-2	TRBD2	TRBJ2-2	TGTGCCAGCAGCTTAAATGGCGGGGGGGTATCCGGGGAGCTGTTTTTT	CASSLNGGGVSGELFF
.	15	TRBV4-2	.	TRBJ1-1	TGTGCCAGCAGCCAAGAGACAGCCCTCAACACTGAAGCTTTCTTT	CASSQETALNTEAFF
.	14	TRBV10-3	.	TRBJ1-1	TGTGCCATCAGGGGAACAGGGAGGGACACTGAAGCTTTCTTT	CAIRGTGRDTEAFF
few	14	TRBV15	.	TRBJ2-3	TGTGCCACCAGCAGAGATTGGGGGGAGGATACGCAGTATTTT	CATSRDWGEDTQYF
few	15	TRBV20-1	.	TRBJ2-7	TGCAGTGCCAGGAGTTTCAGGGTTGCACGCTACGAGCAGTACTTC	CSARSFRVARYEQYF
.	12	TRBV25-1	.	TRBJ1-2	TGTGCCAGCAGTATGGGGAACTATGGCTACACCTTC	CASSMGNYGYTF